This T cell receptor beta chain was profiled in a study of Graves' ophthalmopathy and Graves' hyperthyroidism. The V and J ends lost 4 bases and 5 bases respectively, with 20 bases between them. The CDR3 consists of 16 residues. Germline V lookup: CDR1 LGHNA, CDR2 YSLEER. TCR beta CDR3 amplification used RNA transcripts. In the first round, RT-PCR was carried out with HTBI primers, and a multiplex PCR formed the second round. One entry per CDR3 protein, called by TCRdb with MiXCR from the multiplex PCR reads. The table has 500,000 to 800,000 distinct CDR3 sequences, 35% to 50% seen once; the top ten hold 3.3%.

The gene calls are TRBV4-3 and TRBJ1-2; possibly TRBD1 for D (5 bases). Sequences were obtained from peripheral blood. The clonotype originates from an adult man with Graves' ophthalmopathy. The CDR3 protein is CASSRQLLTRGYGYTF. As DNA, the CDR3 is TGCGCCAGCAGCCGGCAGCTCCTTACCCGGGGGTATGGCTACACCTTC.